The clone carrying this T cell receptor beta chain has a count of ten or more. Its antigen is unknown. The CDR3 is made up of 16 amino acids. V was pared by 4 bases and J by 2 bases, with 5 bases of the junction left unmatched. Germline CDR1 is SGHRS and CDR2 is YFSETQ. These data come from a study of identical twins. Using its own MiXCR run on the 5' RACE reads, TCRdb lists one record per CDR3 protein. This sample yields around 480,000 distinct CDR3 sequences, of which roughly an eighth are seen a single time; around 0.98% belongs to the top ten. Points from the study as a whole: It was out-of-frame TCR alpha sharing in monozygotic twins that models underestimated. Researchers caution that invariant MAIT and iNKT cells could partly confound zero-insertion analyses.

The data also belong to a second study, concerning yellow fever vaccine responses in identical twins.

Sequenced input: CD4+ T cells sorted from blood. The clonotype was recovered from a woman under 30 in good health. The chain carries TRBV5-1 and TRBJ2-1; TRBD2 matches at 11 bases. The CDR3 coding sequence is TGCGCCAGCAGCCCGGGACTAGCGGTAACCTACAATGAGCAGTTCTTC. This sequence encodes CASSPGLAVTYNEQFF.